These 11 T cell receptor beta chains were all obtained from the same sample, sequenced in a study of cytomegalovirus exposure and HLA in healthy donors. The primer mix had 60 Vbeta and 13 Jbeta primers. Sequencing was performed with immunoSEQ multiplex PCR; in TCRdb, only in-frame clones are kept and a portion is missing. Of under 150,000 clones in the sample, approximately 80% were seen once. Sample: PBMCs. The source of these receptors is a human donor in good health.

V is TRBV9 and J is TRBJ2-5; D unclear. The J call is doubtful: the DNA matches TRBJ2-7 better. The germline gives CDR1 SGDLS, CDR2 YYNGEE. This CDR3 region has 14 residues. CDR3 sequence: CASSVGDFSYEQYF. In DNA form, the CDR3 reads TGTGCCAGCAGCGTAGGAGACTTCTCCTACGAGCAGTACTTC.

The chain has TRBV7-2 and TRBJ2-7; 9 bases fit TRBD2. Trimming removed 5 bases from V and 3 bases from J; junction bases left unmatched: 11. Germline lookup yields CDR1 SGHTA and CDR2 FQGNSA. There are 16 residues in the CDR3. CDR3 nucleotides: TGTGCCAGCAGCCCCGCGGGAGGGTCTTCTTTCTACGAGCAGTACTTC. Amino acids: CASSPAGGSSFYEQYF.

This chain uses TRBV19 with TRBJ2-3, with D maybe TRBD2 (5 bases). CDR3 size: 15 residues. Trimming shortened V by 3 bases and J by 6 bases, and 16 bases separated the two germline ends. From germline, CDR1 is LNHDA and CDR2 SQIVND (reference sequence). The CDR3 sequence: CASSIEAGLLDTQYF. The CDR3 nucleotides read TGTGCCAGTAGTATCGAGGCGGGCTTACTTGATACGCAGTATTTT.

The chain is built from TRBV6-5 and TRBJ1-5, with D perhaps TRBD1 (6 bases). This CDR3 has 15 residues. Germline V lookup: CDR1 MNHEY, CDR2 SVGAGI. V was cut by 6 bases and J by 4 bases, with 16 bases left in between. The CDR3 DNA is TGTGCCAGCAGCCCTCTACAGGGACCGAATCAGCCCCAGCATTTT. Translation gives CASSPLQGPNQPQHF.

CDR3 residues: CASSGMSQGREKTQYF. The CDR3 nucleotides are TGTGCCAGCAGTGGCATGTCCCAGGGGAGGGAAAAGACCCAGTACTTC. The chain links TRBV6-1 to TRBJ2-5; a possible D gene is TRBD2 (7 bases). This CDR3 region has 16 residues. V was clipped by 4 bases and J by 6 bases, with 21 bases between them. Per the germline V gene, CDR1 is MNHNS and CDR2 is SASEGT.

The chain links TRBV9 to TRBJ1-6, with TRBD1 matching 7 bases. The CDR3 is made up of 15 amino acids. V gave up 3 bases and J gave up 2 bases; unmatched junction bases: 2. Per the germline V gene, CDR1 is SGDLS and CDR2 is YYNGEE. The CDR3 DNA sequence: TGTGCCAGCAGCGGTGGACAGGCCTATAATTCACCCCTCCACTTT. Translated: CASSGGQAYNSPLHF.

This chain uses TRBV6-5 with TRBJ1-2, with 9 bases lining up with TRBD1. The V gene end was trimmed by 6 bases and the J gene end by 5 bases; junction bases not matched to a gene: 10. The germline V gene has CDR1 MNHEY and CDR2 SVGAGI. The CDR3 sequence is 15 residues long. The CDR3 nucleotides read TGTGCCAGCAGGCGAGACCGGGACAGGGCATATGGCTACACCTTC. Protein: CASRRDRDRAYGYTF.

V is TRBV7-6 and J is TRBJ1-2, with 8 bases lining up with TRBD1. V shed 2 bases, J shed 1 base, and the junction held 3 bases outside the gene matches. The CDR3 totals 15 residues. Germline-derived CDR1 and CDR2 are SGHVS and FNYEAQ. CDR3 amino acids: CASSLRQGFNYGYTF. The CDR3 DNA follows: TGTGCCAGCAGCTTACGACAGGGGTTTAACTATGGCTACACCTTC.

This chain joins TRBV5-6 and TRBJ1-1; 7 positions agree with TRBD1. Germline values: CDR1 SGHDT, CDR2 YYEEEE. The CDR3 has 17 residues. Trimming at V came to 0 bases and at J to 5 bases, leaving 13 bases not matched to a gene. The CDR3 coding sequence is TGTGCCAGCAGCTTGGGACAGGGTATTACCCCGGGGACTGAAGCTTTCTTT. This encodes CASSLGQGITPGTEAFF. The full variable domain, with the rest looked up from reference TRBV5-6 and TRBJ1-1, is DAGVTQSPTHLIKTRGQQVTLRCSPKSGHDTVSWYQQALGQGPQFIFQYYEEEERQRGNFPDRFSGHQFPNYSSELNVNALLLGDSALYLCASSLGQGITPGTEAFFGQGTRLTVV.

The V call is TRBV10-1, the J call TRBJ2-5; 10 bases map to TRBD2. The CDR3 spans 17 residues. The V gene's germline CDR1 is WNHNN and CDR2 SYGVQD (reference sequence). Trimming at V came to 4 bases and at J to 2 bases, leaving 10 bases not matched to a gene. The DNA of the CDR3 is TGCGCCAGCAGTGGGGGTCCGATTAGCGGGGGGCAAGAGACCCAGTACTTC. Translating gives CASSGGPISGGQETQYF.

The CDR3 sequence: CASWHRTDGYTF. Here the CDR3 DNA reads TGTGCCAGCTGGCACCGGACAGATGGCTACACCTTC. The chain combines TRBV9 with TRBJ1-2; maybe TRBD1 (6 bases). Germline values: CDR1 SGDLS, CDR2 YYNGEE. This CDR3 has 12 residues. Deletions cut 7 bases from V and 6 bases from J, with 13 bases between. The complete variable domain, with remaining parts taken from reference TRBV9 and TRBJ1-2, reads DSGVTQTPKHLITATGQRVTLRCSPRSGDLSVYWYQQSLDQGLQFLIQYYNGEERAKGNILERFSAQQFPDLHSELNLSSLELGDSALYFCASWHRTDGYTFGSGTRLTVV.